Shown below are 5 T cell receptor beta chains from a single sample sequenced in a study of T-cell reconstitution after alpha-beta-depleted transplantation in children. The authors prepared the TCRbeta library with unique molecular identifiers. A single record per CDR3 protein comes from TCRdb applying MiXCR to the PCR reads. The data contain about 200,000 distinct CDR3 sequences, roughly 6% of them singletons. The source material was PBMCs, sampled before TCRalphabeta/CD19-depleted stem cell transplant. Receptor source: a girl in the first two years of life with combined immunodeficiency, due to receive a stem cell transplant.

This clonotype has ten or more counts. The gene calls are TRBV6-2 or TRBV6-3 and TRBJ2-2, with 7 bases matching TRBD2. V trimming: 1 base; J trimming: 2 bases; junction bases outside the gene matches: 4. Germline CDR1 reads MNHEY; CDR2 reads SVGEGT. This CDR3 is 16 amino acids long. The DNA for the CDR3 is TGTGCCAGCAGTTACTGGGGACTATCCAACACCGGGGAGCTGTTTTTT. Translated: CASSYWGLSNTGELFF.

This clonotype was detected ten times or more. This sequence joins TRBV4-2 and TRBJ2-2, with TRBD1 matching over 7 bases. This CDR3 has 16 amino acids. The germline V gene has CDR1 LGHNA and CDR2 YNFKEQ. Trimming removed 4 bases from V and 5 bases from J; junction bases left unmatched: 10. CDR3 nucleotides: TGTGCCAGCAGCCCCCGGGACAGAAGTTCGACCGGGGAGCTGTTTTTT. Its translation is CASSPRDRSSTGELFF.

This clonotype showed up many times. The rearrangement links TRBV4-2 to TRBJ2-3, with 9 bases fitting TRBD1. V lost 6 bases, J lost 2 bases, and 9 bases stayed unmatched. Germline CDR1 is LGHNA and CDR2 is YNFKEQ. This CDR3 spans 16 amino acids. CDR3 DNA: TGTGCCAGCAGTAGTCTCGGGACAGGGTTCACAGATACGCAGTATTTT. Translated, it gives CASSSLGTGFTDTQYF.

This clonotype was found many times. The chain couples TRBV21-1 to TRBJ2-2; the table names TRBD1, a call not compared with the DNA. TRBV21-1 is a pseudogene. This CDR3 spans 15 amino acids. CDR3 DNA: TGTGCCAGCAGCTCCTCGACAGGGTTCACCGGGGAGCTGTTTTTT. Encoded protein: CASSSSTGFTGELFF.

The table lists this clonotype with a few counts. J is TRBJ2-7 and V is TRBV20-1, with D perhaps TRBD1 or TRBD2 (6 bases each). The CDR3 is made up of 15 amino acids. V lost 4 bases and J lost 2, with 18 bases in between. CDR1 and CDR2 from the germline V gene are DFQATT and SNEGSKA (reference sequence). This chain's CDR3 is CSANPRVRGAYEQYF. CDR3 bases: TGCAGTGCTAACCCCCGCGTAAGGGGGGCCTACGAGCAGTACTTC.